This T cell receptor beta chain appears in the sequencing data of a study of spatial heterogeneity in lung cancer (dated 2019 in TCRdb). With respect to the entire study: More beta-chain than alpha-chain transcripts were consistently detected, likely reflecting higher beta-chain transcript abundance. In the raw uncorrected reads, each unique combination of TCR and UMI appeared more than ten times on average. In non-small cell lung cancer, the study quantitatively compared TCR alpha and beta repertoires across several tumor regions, matched nontumor lung, and blood. The study linked features of the TCR repertoire to counts of nonsynonymous mutations, which were determined by whole-exome sequencing of tumor tissue. At surgery, roughly 220 tumor regions, almost 65 matched nontumor lung samples and about 56 PBMC samples were TCR-sequenced for both alpha and beta chains.

Library preparation employed 5' RACE. Instrument on record: NextSeq 500. In the TCR library protocol, a unique molecular identifier was attached to each TCR cDNA molecule so that PCR and sequencing errors could be corrected. As for the authors' bioinformatics: TCR identification, UMI-based error correction and CDR3 extraction were performed with Decombinator tools. TCRs above a frequency of 2 per 1,000, corresponding to the top 1% of the tumor frequency distribution, were defined as expanded. Renyi diversity was computed with the R vegan package after each repertoire had been subsampled 100 times to 5,000 TCRs. CDR3 similarity networks were built from amino acid triplet string-kernel similarity, with CDR3s being connected when pairwise similarity was above 0.82. TCRdb passed the public sequencing reads through fastp at Q25 and MiXCR, retaining productive beta sequences. Rows are unified per CDR3 protein, each entry keeping the most common DNA and genes. The V and J calls reflect TCRdb's pipeline rather than the authors' work. This sample holds 45,000 to 55,000 distinct CDR3 sequences; less than 5.5% were observed only once. The leading ten clones occupy roughly 10% of the sample.

This clonotype occurred many times. What antigen it recognizes has not been identified. No base quality values were provided; no much bigger clone lies one nucleotide off. Its CDR3 holds 19 amino acids, cysteine through phenylalanine. Only the CDR3 region is kept as DNA, spanning 57 bases read in frame from base 1. The sample's time point label, in plain terms: sample taken at primary tumor resection. Without any cell sorting, TCR sequencing was performed on whole RNA extracted either from tumor and nontumor lung tissue or from cryopreserved PBMC samples. Donors were 72 patients with early-stage, untreated non-small cell lung cancer from the lung TRACERx cohort. A patient was chosen for TCR sequencing only when enough RNA was available from at least two tumor regions. Here is what the overall study found, with its caveats: Additional single-cell paired TCR alpha and beta sequencing was considered necessary to confirm, at a functional level, the hypothesis that regional TCRs recognize regional mutations. Ubiquitous expanded tumor TCRs were detected in blood more often at tumor resection than at routine follow-up.

The material sequenced was PBMCs, taken at surgery. This receptor chain uses TRBV21-1 and TRBJ2-1; TRBD2, as called in the table, went unchecked against the DNA. TRBV21-1 is assigned pseudogene status. This sequence originates from a male donor with early-stage non-small cell lung cancer. The sequenced DNA: TGTGCCAGCAGCATACTAGCGGGAGGGCCAGTCCCTTCCTACAATGAGCAGTTCTTC. It is translated as CASSILAGGPVPSYNEQFF.